This is a list of T cell receptor beta chains from one sample in a study of cytomegalovirus exposure and HLA in healthy donors. Profiling relied on immunoSEQ multiplex PCR, and the TCRdb table lists in-frame clones only, not all of them. Seen here are about 130,000 clones, roughly 80% observed once, and the top ten hold about 2.2%. Sequences were obtained from PBMCs. The receptors were sampled from a young man in good health and CMV-seronegative. Both conserved end residues are part of each CDR3. D genes are given only for firm matches. Some rows mark clone size as missing; the rest say once, few, many or name a class of expanded clone.

>NA|TRBV28|TRBD2|TRBJ2-5
TGTGCCAGCAGAGGAGGGACTAGCGGAGAAGAGACCCAGTACTTC
CASRGGTSGEETQYF
>NA|TRBV29-1|NA|TRBJ1-2
TGCAGCGTTGATGGGGCAGGGTTTGGCTACACCTTC
CSVDGAGFGYTF
>NA|TRBV10-3|TRBD1|TRBJ2-7
TGTGCCATCAGTGAGGGGGGACAGGGGGCCTACGAGCAGTACTTC
CAISEGGQGAYEQYF
>NA|TRBV11-2|NA|TRBJ2-7
TGTGCCAGCAGCGTAAAACAGGGCTACGAGCAGTACTTC
CASSVKQGYEQYF
>NA|TRBV10-3|TRBD1|TRBJ2-1
TGTGCCATCAGCGGACAGGGTGATGAGCAGTTCTTC
CAISGQGDEQFF
>NA|TRBV7-6|TRBD2|TRBJ2-7
TGTGCCAGCAGCCCAACGGGGGGGGTAGCGGGAGGCCTCGGAGAGCAGTACTTC
CASSPTGGVAGGLGEQYF
>once|TRBV18|NA|TRBJ1-1
TGTGCCAGCTCCCTTCGGGACAACTTGAACACTGAAGCTTTCTTT
CASSLRDNLNTEAFF
>NA|TRBV30|TRBD1|TRBJ1-2
TGTGCCGCGACAGGGTGGTGGTATGGCTACACCTTC
CAATGWWYGYTF
>NA|TRBV5-4|NA|TRBJ2-3
TGTGCCAGCAGCCAGGGACTTTACACAGATACGCAGTATTTT
CASSQGLYTDTQYF
>NA|TRBV6-5|NA|TRBJ1-4
TGTGCCAGCCGTGGACAAGCAACTAATGAAAAACTGTTTTTT
CASRGQATNEKLFF
>NA|TRBV27|TRBD1|TRBJ1-5
TGTGCCAGCGGCTCGACAGGGCCCAATCAGCCCCAGCATTTT
CASGSTGPNQPQHF
>NA|TRBV29-1|NA|TRBJ1-1
TGCAGCGTTGGACAGAGCACTGAAGCTTTCTTT
CSVGQSTEAFF
>once|TRBV28|NA|TRBJ1-2
TGTGCCAGCAGTTTATTACCGGGGTCCTATGGCTACACCTTC
CASSLLPGSYGYTF
>NA|TRBV6-4|TRBD2|TRBJ2-5
TGTGCCAGCAGTCAGACTAGCGGGAGCATACAGACCCAGTACTTC
CASSQTSGSIQTQYF
>NA|TRBV4-2|NA|TRBJ2-5
TGTGCCAGCAGCCTCGGGGGTCAACTAGTTAAAGAGACCCAGTACTTC
CASSLGGQLVKETQYF
>NA|TRBV5-4|NA|TRBJ2-2
TGTGCCAGCAGCCGGACCGGGGAGCTGTTTTTT
CASSRTGELFF
>NA|TRBV27|TRBD2|TRBJ2-7
TGTGCCAGCAGTTTAAAGAGCGGGAGATTCTACGAGCAGTACTTC
CASSLKSGRFYEQYF
>NA|TRBV28|TRBD1|TRBJ1-4
TGTGCCAGCGGGGGACAGGGACGAACAACTAATGAAAAACTGTTTTTT
CASGGQGRTTNEKLFF
>NA|TRBV10-1|NA|TRBJ2-7
TGCGCCAGCAGTGAGGGCCCGGGACACCCCTACGAGCAGTACTTC
CASSEGPGHPYEQYF
>NA|TRBV7-8|TRBD2|TRBJ2-3
TGTGCCAGCAGCTCGCGGGAGCTCTCCACAGATACGCAGTATTTT
CASSSRELSTDTQYF
>NA|TRBV11-3|NA|TRBJ2-3
TGTGCCAGCAGCTTAGATCTCTCGAGCACAGATACGCAGTATTTT
CASSLDLSSTDTQYF
>once|TRBV11-2|TRBD1|TRBJ2-2
TGTGCCAGCAGCCCTACAGGGGTGGTTGTCGCCGGGGAGCTGTTTTTT
CASSPTGVVVAGELFF